The clone carrying this T cell receptor beta chain has ten or more counts. This sample is drawn from a study of regulatory and conventional T cells in breast cancer. Using its own MiXCR run on the PCR reads, TCRdb lists one record per CDR3 protein. The sample consists of roughly 16,000 distinct CDR3 sequences, 25% to 40% of them appearing once. The CDR3 runs 15 residues. Looked up from germline, CDR1 is MNHEY and CDR2 is SVGAGI. J lost 6 bases, V lost 6 bases, and 11 bases had no gene match. This sequence joins TRBV6-5 and TRBJ2-3, with 8 bases fitting TRBD2. This TCR came from a female donor in good health. Sequenced sample: conventional T cells from blood. The CDR3 protein is CASRLTSVAPDTQYF. The DNA for the CDR3 is TGTGCCAGCAGGTTGACTAGCGTTGCCCCGGATACGCAGTATTTT.